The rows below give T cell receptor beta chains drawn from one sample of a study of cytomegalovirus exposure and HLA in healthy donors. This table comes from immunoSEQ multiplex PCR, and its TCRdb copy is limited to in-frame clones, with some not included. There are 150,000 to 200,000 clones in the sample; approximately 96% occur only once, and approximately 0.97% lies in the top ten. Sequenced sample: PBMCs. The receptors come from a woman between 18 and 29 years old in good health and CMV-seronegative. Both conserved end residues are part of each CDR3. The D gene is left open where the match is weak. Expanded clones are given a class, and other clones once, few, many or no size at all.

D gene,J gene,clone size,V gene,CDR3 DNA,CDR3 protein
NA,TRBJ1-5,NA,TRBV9,TGTGCCAGCAGCGTAGGGCAGGGGCAGCCCCAGCATTTT,CASSVGQGQPQHF
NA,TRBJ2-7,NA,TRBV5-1,TGCGCCAGCAGCCTACAGGGTTTCGACGAGCAGTACTTC,CASSLQGFDEQYF
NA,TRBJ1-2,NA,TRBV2,TGTGCCAGCAGTGGTGGAGGGCCAAGCTATGGCTACACCTTC,CASSGGGPSYGYTF
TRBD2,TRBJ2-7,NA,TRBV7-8,TGTGCCAGCAGCTTCCTAGCGGACTACGAGCAGTACTTC,CASSFLADYEQYF
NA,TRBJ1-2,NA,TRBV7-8,TGTGCCAGCACCCCGGGGGGGGCAGGAACTAACTATGGCTACACCTTC,CASTPGGAGTNYGYTF
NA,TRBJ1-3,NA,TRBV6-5,TGTGCCAGCAGTTCGGGGGGCCTGGGAGGAAACACCATATATTTT,CASSSGGLGGNTIYF
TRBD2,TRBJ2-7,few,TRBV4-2,TGTGCCAGCAGCCAAGATACCGCGGGGGGGCCACGGGAGCAGTACTTC,CASSQDTAGGPREQYF
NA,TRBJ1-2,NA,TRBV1,TGCACCAGCAGCCAAGATGGGGACAGATTTAGAAACCTGCGTGGCTATGGCTACACCTTC,CTSSQDGDRFRNLRGYGYTF
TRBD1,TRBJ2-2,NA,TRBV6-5,TGTGCCAGCAGTCCGAACAGGGGGCGAGCCGGGGAGCTGTTTTTT,CASSPNRGRAGELFF
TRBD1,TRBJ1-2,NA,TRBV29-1,TGCAGCGTTGCCGACAGGGCGGCGGCCGTAGCTAACTATGGCTACACCTTC,CSVADRAAAVANYGYTF
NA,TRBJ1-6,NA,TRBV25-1,TGTGCCAGCATGGGGGAACAGGGTTCCTATAATTCACCCCTCCACTTT,CASMGEQGSYNSPLHF
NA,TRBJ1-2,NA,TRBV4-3,TGCGCCAGCAGCCAAGAGTTCACAGACTATGGCTACACCTTC,CASSQEFTDYGYTF
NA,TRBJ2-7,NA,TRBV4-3,TGCGCCAGCAGCCAAGGACTAGAAACAGTGTACGAGCAGTACTTC,CASSQGLETVYEQYF
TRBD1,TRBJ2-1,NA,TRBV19,TGTGCCAGTTTACGGTCCCTGGACAGGGGACATAGTGAGCAGTTCTTC,CASLRSLDRGHSEQFF
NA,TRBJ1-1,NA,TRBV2,TGTGCCAGCAGTAAGACAGAAAACACTGAAGCTTTCTTT,CASSKTENTEAFF
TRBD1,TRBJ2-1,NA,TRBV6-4,TGTGCCAGCAGTGACACATGGACAGGGCAGCAGTTCTTC,CASSDTWTGQQFF
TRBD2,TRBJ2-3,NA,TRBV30,TGTGCCTGGACCCCCAGTTGGCTAGCGGGCACAGATACGCAGTATTTT,CAWTPSWLAGTDTQYF